These 14 T cell receptor beta chains were all obtained from the same sample, sequenced in a study of blood T cell repertoires in COVID-19. The assay was immunoSEQ multiplex PCR, and TCRdb's table has in-frame clones only and misses some. The sample contains 230,000 or so clones, 88% of which appear only once. Sequencing was done on a sample of PBMCs or T cells enriched from blood (not recorded which). These TCRs come from a woman between 40 and 50 years old with acute COVID-19.

This chain joins TRBV18 and TRBJ2-5; D is perhaps TRBD1 (5 bases). The CDR3 length is 14 residues. From germline, CDR1 is KGHSH and CDR2 LQKENI. Trimming left V 0 bases short and J 2 bases short, with 7 bases between. The CDR3 DNA is TGTGCCAGCTCACCACCGGGGCCACAAGAGACCCAGTACTTC. It translates to CASSPPGPQETQYF.

The chain couples TRBV7-2 to TRBJ2-5; 11 bases map to TRBD2. CDR1 SGHTA and CDR2 FQGNSA come from the germline V gene. The CDR3 has 16 amino acids. J gave up 1 base and V 4 bases, and 5 bases lay outside the gene matches. CDR3 sequence reads: CASSSGLAGSQETQYF. CDR3 coding DNA: TGTGCCAGCAGCTCCGGACTAGCGGGCTCCCAAGAGACCCAGTACTTC.

The chain employs TRBV19 and TRBJ2-1, with D unresolved. Germline loops: CDR1 LNHDA, CDR2 SQIVND (reference sequence). This CDR3 contains 12 residues. Trimming removed 3 bases at V and 4 bases at J, with 4 bases between. CDR3 in amino acids: CASSISYNEQFF. As DNA, the CDR3 is TGTGCCAGTAGTATCTCTTACAATGAGCAGTTCTTC.

This chain links TRBV4-3 with TRBJ1-1; D gene ambiguous. The germline V gene encodes CDR1 LGHNA and CDR2 YSLEER. V gave up 0 bases and J gave up 4 bases, with 12 bases separating them. This CDR3 has 15 amino acids. CDR3 nucleotides: TGCGCCAGCAGCCAAGATAAGGCGGGCGGCACTGAAGCTTTCTTT. Its translation: CASSQDKAGGTEAFF.

The chain couples TRBV19 to TRBJ1-1; the D gene is possibly TRBD1 (5 bases). Germline loops: CDR1 LNHDA, CDR2 SQIVND (reference sequence). V shed 5 bases and J shed 0 bases, with 13 bases lying between them. The CDR3 extends over 15 amino acids. The CDR3 coding sequence is TGTGCCAGTAGTTCCCGCGGGGGTTTGAACACTGAAGCTTTCTTT. It is translated as CASSSRGGLNTEAFF. The complete variable domain, with remaining parts taken from reference TRBV19 and TRBJ1-1, reads DGGITQSPKYLFRKEGQNVTLSCEQNLNHDAMYWYRQDPGQGLRLIYYSQIVNDFQKGDIAEGYSVSREKKESFPLTVTSAQKNPTAFYLCASSSRGGLNTEAFFGQGTRLTVV.

The chain is built from TRBV30 and TRBJ1-2, with TRBD1 identical over 12 bases. Unmatched junction bases numbered 13, after V lost 0 bases and J lost 8 bases. Germline CDR1 GTSNPN, CDR2 SVGIG (reference sequence). The length of the CDR3 is 17 residues. The CDR3 DNA sequence: TGTGCCTGGAGTGTGCGTAGTCAGGGACAGGGGGCGCGGGGCTACACCTTC. This encodes CAWSVRSQGQGARGYTF.

V and J are TRBV7-8 and TRBJ2-3; TRBD2 aligns across 8 bases. The germline V gene has CDR1 SGHVS and CDR2 FQNEAQ. J was trimmed by 0 bases and V by 3 bases; bases with no gene match: 5. The CDR3 consists of 16 residues. DNA of the CDR3: TGTGCCAGCAGCTTTTCTCGGGGGGGTAGCACAGATACGCAGTATTTT. This sequence encodes CASSFSRGGSTDTQYF.

CDR3 protein: CASSREGDEQYV. CDR3 DNA: TGTGCCAGCAGCCGGGAGGGCGACGAGCAGTACGTC. V usage is TRBV11-2 and J usage is TRBJ2-7; 8 bases line up with TRBD2. Losses at the gene ends were 5 bases for V and 5 bases for J; bases not matched to a gene: 2. CDR1 is SGHAT, CDR2 FQNNGV, per germline. The CDR3 is 12 amino acids.

This clone was recorded only once. This chain uses TRBV19 with TRBJ1-1; 9 positions agree with TRBD1. The CDR3 sequence is 16 residues long. Germline CDR1 reads LNHDA; CDR2 reads SQIVND (reference sequence). Losses at the gene ends were 4 bases for V and 1 base for J; bases not matched to a gene: 7. The CDR3 loop is CASSRTGEVRNTEAFF. The CDR3 region has the DNA TGTGCCAGTAGTAGGACAGGGGAGGTAAGGAACACTGAAGCTTTCTTT.

The chain uses TRBV19 and TRBJ2-1; 10 nucleotides match TRBD2. With V trimmed by 3 bases and J by 15 bases, 11 bases remained unmatched. The CDR3 totals 14 residues. Germline V gene lookup returns CDR1 LNHDA and CDR2 SQIVND (reference sequence). CDR3 sequence: CASSINGLAGAPFF. CDR3 nucleotide sequence: TGTGCCAGTAGTATTAATGGGCTAGCGGGAGCCCCGTTCTTC.

CDR3 nucleotide sequence: TGTGCCAGTAGGACGCTAGAGCGCGACACGCAGTATTTT. Translation gives CASRTLERDTQYF. The chain joins TRBV19 to TRBJ2-3, with unresolved D. Germline values: CDR1 LNHDA, CDR2 SQIVND (reference sequence). The CDR3 length is 13 residues. Trimming cost V 6 bases and J 9 bases, with 16 bases left between them.

The rearrangement joins TRBV9 to TRBJ2-3; the match to TRBD2 covers 14 bases. The J segment lost 3 bases and the V segment lost 2 bases, leaving 2 bases of the junction unmatched. Germline values: CDR1 SGDLS, CDR2 YYNGEE. This CDR3 comprises 16 residues. CDR3 protein: CASSVRTSGGTDTQYF. CDR3 sequence (DNA): TGTGCCAGCAGCGTTCGGACTAGCGGGGGGACAGATACGCAGTATTTT.

The rearrangement joins TRBV3-1 (or the pseudogene TRBV3-2) to TRBJ2-1; 10 positions match TRBD2. This CDR3 spans 16 amino acids. Germline V gene data show CDR1 as LGHDT and CDR2 as YNNKEL (reference sequence). V was clipped by 1 base and J by 8 bases; unmatched bases: 8. The CDR3 DNA sequence: TGTGCCAGCAGCCAAGCGGGGAGCGGGAGGGGTGATGAGCAGTTCTTC. Its protein product is CASSQAGSGRGDEQFF.

The chain couples TRBV7-8 to TRBJ1-1, with D unresolved. The CDR3 runs to 16 residues. The germline gives CDR1 SGHVS, CDR2 FQNEAQ. Between the trimmed V and J ends, which lost 1 base and 2 bases, there was a span of 14 bases. The CDR3 DNA follows: TGTGCCAGCAGCTTAGAATGGATCAGGAAAAACACTGAAGCTTTCTTT. Its translation is CASSLEWIRKNTEAFF.